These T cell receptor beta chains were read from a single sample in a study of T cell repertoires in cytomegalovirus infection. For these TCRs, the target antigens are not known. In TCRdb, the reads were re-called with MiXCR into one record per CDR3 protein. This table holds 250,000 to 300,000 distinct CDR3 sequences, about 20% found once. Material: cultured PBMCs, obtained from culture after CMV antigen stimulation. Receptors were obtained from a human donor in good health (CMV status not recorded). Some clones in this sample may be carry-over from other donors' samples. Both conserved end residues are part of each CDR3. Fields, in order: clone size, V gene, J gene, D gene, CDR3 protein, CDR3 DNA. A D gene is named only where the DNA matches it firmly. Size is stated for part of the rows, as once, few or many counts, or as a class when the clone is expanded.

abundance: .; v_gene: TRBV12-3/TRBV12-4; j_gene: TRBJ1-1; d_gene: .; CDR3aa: CASSPGPEAFF; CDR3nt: TGTGCCAGCAGCCCCGGGCCCGAAGCTTTCTTT
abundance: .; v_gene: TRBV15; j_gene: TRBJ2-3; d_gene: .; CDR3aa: CSTSRELADRDTQYF; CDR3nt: TGTTCCACCAGCAGAGAGCTAGCCGATAGAGATACGCAGTATTTT
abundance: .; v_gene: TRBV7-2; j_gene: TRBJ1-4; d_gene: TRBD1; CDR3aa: CASSRERGLGNEKLFF; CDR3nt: TGTGCCAGCAGTCGAGAAAGGGGGCTGGGAAATGAAAAACTGTTTTTT
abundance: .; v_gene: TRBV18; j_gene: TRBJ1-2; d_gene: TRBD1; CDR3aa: CASSPTGTGLNYGYTF; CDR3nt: TGTGCCAGCTCACCAACCGGGACAGGGCTAAACTATGGCTACACCTTC
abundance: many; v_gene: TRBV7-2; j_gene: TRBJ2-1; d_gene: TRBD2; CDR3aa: CASSLVASGRSVEQFF; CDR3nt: TGTGCCAGCAGCTTAGTCGCTAGCGGGAGGTCAGTTGAGCAGTTCTTC
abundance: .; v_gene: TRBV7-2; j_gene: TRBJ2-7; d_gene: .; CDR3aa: CASSLGGGGGREQYF; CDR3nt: TGTGCCAGCAGCTTAGGAGGGGGTGGGGGTCGAGAGCAGTACTTC
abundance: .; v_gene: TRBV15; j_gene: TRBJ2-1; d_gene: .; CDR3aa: CATSRGNSPPSEQFF; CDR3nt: TGTGCCACCAGCAGAGGCAACAGTCCTCCGTCTGAGCAGTTCTTC
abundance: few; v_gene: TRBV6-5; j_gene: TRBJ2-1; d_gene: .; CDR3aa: CASRSDSYNEQFF; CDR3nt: TGTGCCAGCAGAAGTGACAGTTACAATGAGCAGTTCTTC
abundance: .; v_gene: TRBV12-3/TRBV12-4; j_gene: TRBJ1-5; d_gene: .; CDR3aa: CASSFLSWGEDQPQHF; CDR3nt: TGTGCCAGCAGTTTCCTCAGCTGGGGGGAAGATCAGCCCCAGCATTTT
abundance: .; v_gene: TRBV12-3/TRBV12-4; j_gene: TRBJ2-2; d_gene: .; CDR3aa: CASSLAFRTASNTGELFF; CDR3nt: TGTGCCAGCAGTTTAGCCTTTAGGACAGCCTCAAACACCGGGGAGCTGTTTTTT
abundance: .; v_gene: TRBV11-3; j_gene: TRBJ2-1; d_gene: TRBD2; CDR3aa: CASSPPLTSGRINEQFF; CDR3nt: TGTGCCAGCAGCCCTCCCCTAACTAGCGGGAGGATAAATGAGCAGTTCTTC
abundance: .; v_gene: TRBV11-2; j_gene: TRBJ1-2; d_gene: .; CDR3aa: CASSLALTGNYGYTF; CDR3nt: TGTGCCAGCAGCTTAGCTCTTACAGGGAACTATGGCTACACCTTC
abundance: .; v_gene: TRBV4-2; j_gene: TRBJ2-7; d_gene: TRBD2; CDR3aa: CASSQDSTSGPYEQYF; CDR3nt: TGTGCCAGCAGCCAAGATTCTACTAGCGGACCCTACGAGCAGTACTTC
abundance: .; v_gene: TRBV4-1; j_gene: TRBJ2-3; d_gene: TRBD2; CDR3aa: CASSQDGRLAETDTQYF; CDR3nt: TGCGCCAGCAGCCAAGATGGGCGACTAGCAGAAACAGATACGCAGTATTTT
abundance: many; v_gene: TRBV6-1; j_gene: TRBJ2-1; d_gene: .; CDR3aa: CASSDASSYNEQFF; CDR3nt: TGTGCCAGCAGTGATGCGAGCTCCTACAATGAGCAGTTCTTC
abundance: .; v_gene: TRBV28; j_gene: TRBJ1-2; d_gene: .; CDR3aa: CASNLPGQRGFYTF; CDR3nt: TGTGCCAGCAACCTACCCGGACAGCGGGGGTTCTACACCTTC
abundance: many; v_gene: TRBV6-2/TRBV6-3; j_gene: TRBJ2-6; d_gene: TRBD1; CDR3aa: CASSYSFGTGAFSGANVLTF; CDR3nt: TGTGCCAGCAGTTACTCTTTCGGGACAGGGGCCTTCTCTGGGGCCAACGTCCTGACTTTC
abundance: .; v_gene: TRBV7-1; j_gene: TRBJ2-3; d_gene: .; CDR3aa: CASSSDSKTDTQYF; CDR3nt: TGTGCCAGCAGCTCAGACAGTAAAACAGATACGCAGTATTTT
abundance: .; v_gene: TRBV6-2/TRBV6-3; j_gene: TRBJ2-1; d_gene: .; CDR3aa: CASKKAGGDYEQFF; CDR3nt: TGTGCCAGCAAGAAAGCAGGGGGGGACTATGAGCAGTTCTTC
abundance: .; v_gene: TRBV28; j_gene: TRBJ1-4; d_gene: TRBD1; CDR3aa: CASSPRSGGPEKLFF; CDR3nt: TGTGCCAGCAGTCCCCGGTCAGGGGGACCGGAAAAACTGTTTTTT
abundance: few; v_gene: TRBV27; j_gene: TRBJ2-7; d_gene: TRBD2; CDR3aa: CASSSLAVSSYEQYF; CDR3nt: TGTGCCAGCAGTTCACTAGCGGTTAGCTCCTACGAGCAGTACTTC
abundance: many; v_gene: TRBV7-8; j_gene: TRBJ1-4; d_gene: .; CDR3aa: CASSLESETRRLFF; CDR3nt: TGTGCCAGCAGCTTAGAGTCGGAGACACGACGGCTGTTTTTT
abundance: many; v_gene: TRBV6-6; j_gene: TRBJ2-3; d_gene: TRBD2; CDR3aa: CASSYSMAAGREDTQYF; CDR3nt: TGTGCCAGCAGTTACTCGATGGCAGCGGGAAGAGAGGATACGCAGTATTTT
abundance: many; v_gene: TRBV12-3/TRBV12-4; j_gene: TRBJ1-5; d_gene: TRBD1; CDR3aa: CASSGGQGIGNQPQHF; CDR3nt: TGTGCCAGCAGTGGAGGACAGGGTATAGGCAATCAGCCCCAGCATTTT
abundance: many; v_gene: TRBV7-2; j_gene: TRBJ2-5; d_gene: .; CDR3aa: CASSPATQVQETQYF; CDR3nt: TGTGCCAGCAGCCCAGCTACACAGGTCCAAGAGACCCAGTACTTC
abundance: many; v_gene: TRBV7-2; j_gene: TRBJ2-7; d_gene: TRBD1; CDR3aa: CASSLANRGLRLYEQYF; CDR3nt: TGTGCCAGCAGCTTAGCGAACAGGGGGTTAAGGTTATACGAGCAGTACTTC
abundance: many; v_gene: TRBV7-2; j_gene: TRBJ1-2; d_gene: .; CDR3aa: CASSAVQAGLAGYTF; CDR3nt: TGTGCCAGCAGCGCAGTTCAGGCTGGACTGGCTGGCTACACCTTC
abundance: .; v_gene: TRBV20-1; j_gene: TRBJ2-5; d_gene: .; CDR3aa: CSAHYSVQETQYF; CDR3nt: TGCAGTGCCCACTACAGCGTACAAGAGACCCAGTACTTC
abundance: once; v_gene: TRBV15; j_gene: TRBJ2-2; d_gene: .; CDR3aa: CATSRALIYSTGELFF; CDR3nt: TGTGCCACCAGCAGAGCACTAATATATTCCACCGGGGAGCTGTTTTTT
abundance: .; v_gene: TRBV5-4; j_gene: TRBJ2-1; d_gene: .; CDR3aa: CASSLVSRNEQFF; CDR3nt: TGTGCCAGCAGCTTGGTTTCGCGTAATGAGCAGTTCTTC
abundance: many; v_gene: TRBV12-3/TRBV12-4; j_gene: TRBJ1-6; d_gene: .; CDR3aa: CASSNDWASALHF; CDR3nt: TGTGCCAGCAGCAATGACTGGGCGTCGGCCCTCCACTTT
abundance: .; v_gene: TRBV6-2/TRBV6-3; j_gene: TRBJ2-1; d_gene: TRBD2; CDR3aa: CASSQGTSGSLAGSYNEQFF; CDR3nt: TGTGCCAGCAGTCAAGGGACTAGCGGGAGTTTAGCGGGCTCCTACAATGAGCAGTTCTTC
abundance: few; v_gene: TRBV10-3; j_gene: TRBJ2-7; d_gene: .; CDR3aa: CASQGQITSYEQYF; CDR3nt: TGTGCCAGCCAGGGGCAGATAACCTCCTACGAGCAGTACTTC
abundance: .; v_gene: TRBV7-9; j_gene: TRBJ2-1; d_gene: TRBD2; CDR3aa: CASTPGSGSNEQFF; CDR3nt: TGTGCCAGCACCCCCGGTAGCGGGAGCAATGAGCAGTTCTTC
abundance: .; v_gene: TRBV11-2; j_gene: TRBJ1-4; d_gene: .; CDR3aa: CASSRRDLNEKLLF; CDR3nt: TGTGCCAGCAGCCGACGGGACTTAAATGAAAAACTGCTTTTT
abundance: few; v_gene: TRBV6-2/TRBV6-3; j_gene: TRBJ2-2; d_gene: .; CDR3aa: CASSYHYDGELFF; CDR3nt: TGTGCCAGCAGTTACCATTATGACGGGGAGCTGTTTTTT
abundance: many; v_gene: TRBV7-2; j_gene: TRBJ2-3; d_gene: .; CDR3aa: CASSPLSLRGQYF; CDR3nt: TGTGCCAGCAGCCCATTGTCGCTCAGAGGGCAGTATTTT
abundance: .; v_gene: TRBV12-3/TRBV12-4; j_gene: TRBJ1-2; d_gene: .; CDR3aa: CASSPTPNYGYTF; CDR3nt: TGTGCCAGCAGTCCTACACCCAACTATGGCTACACCTTC
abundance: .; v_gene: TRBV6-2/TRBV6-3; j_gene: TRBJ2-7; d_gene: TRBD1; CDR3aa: CATRDRRPGQYF; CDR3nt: TGTGCCACCCGGGACAGGCGCCCCGGGCAGTACTTC
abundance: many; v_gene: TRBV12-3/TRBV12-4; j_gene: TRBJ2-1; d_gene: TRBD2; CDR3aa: CASSLETSGNEQFF; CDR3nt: TGTGCCAGCAGTTTGGAGACTAGCGGGAATGAGCAGTTCTTC
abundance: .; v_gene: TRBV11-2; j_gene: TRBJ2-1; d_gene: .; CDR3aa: CASSLAVAAYNVQFF; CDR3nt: TGTGCCAGCAGCTTAGCGGTAGCCGCCTACAATGTGCAGTTCTTC
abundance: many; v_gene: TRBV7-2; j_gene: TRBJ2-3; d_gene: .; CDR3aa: CASSLAPWGGGADTQYF; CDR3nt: TGTGCCAGCAGCTTAGCCCCATGGGGCGGGGGCGCAGATACGCAGTATTTT
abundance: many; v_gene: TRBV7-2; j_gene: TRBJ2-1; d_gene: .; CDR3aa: CASSLSILWRRVFNNEQFF; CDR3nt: TGTGCCAGCAGCTTAAGTATCTTGTGGCGAAGAGTCTTTAACAATGAGCAGTTCTTC
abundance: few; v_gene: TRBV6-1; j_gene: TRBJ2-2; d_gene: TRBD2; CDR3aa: CATRGVGELFF; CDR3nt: TGTGCCACCCGGGGGGTCGGGGAGCTGTTTTTT
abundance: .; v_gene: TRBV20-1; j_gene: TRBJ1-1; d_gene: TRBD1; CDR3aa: CSAYAGQTFEAFF; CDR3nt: TGCAGTGCCTATGCGGGACAGACTTTTGAAGCTTTCTTT
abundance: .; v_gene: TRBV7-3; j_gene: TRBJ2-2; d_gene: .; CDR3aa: CASSPTLDRSNTGELFF; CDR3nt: TGTGCCAGCAGCCCCACCCTCGACAGGAGCAACACCGGGGAGCTGTTTTTT
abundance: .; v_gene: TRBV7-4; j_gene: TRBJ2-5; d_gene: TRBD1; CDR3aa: CASSRTGVGKYQETQYF; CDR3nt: TGTGCCAGCAGCCGGACAGGGGTCGGCAAGTACCAAGAGACCCAGTACTTC